A selection of T cell receptor beta chains follows, all from one sample in a study of breast tumors, draining lymph nodes, adjacent tissues. MiXCR, applied by TCRdb to the multiplex PCR reads, yields one record per CDR3 protein. The table lists around 130,000 distinct CDR3 sequences, approximately 29% of them singletons. Sequences were obtained from axillary lymph node tissue. Receptors were obtained from a female donor with breast cancer. Some clones in this sample may be carry-over from other donors' samples. The CDR3 runs from the conserved cysteine through the conserved F or W. D genes are given only for firm matches. For some rows the clone size is stated as once, few or many, or as a class when expanded; others skip it.

clone size	D gene	V gene	J gene	CDR3 DNA	CDR3 protein
many	.	TRBV2	TRBJ1-5	TGTGCCAGCAGAAGTGTACAGGGAGGACAGCCCCAGCATTTT	CASRSVQGGQPQHF
many	.	TRBV6-1	TRBJ1-2	TGTGCCAGCAGTGTCACAGGTAGCTACACCTTC	CASSVTGSYTF
many	.	TRBV7-2	TRBJ2-5	TGTGCCAGCAGCTTAGCGAGAGGAGGACTTCAAGAGACCCAGTACTTC	CASSLARGGLQETQYF
.	TRBD2	TRBV11-2	TRBJ2-1	TGTGCCAGCAGCTTAATCTCCGGGGGGGGTGAGCAGTTCTTC	CASSLISGGGEQFF
many	.	TRBV5-5	TRBJ2-1	TGTGCCAGCAGCCTTAGGCAAGCCAACCGGCGGTTCTTC	CASSLRQANRRFF
many	.	TRBV14	TRBJ1-6	TGTGCCAGCAGCCACCGGGACGTCTATAATTCACCCCTCCACTTT	CASSHRDVYNSPLHF
many	.	TRBV12-3/TRBV12-4	TRBJ1-2	TGTGCCAGCAGTTTAAATGGTTATGGCTACACCTTC	CASSLNGYGYTF
many	.	TRBV20-1	TRBJ1-1	TGCAGTGCTACGACGTGGGTCGGTATCCTTGGGAACACTGAAGCTTTCTTT	CSATTWVGILGNTEAFF
many	.	TRBV2	TRBJ2-1	TGTGCCAGCAGTGTTGGGGGGGGGCGCTCCTACAATGAGCAGTTCTTC	CASSVGGGRSYNEQFF
many	TRBD1	TRBV2	TRBJ1-2	TGTGCCAGCAGTGAACAGGCCAGGGGGATCTATGGCTACACCTTC	CASSEQARGIYGYTF
many	.	TRBV7-9	TRBJ1-1	TGTGCCAGCAGCTCGACACAGTTTGAAGCTTTCTTT	CASSSTQFEAFF
many	TRBD1	TRBV7-9	TRBJ1-2	TGTGCCAGCAGCCCACAGACGGGACAGGGGGTTGGCTACCCCTTC	CASSPQTGQGVGYPF
many	.	TRBV19	TRBJ1-2	TGTGCCAGTAGTATCTTAAGCCCGAAAGGCGGCTACACCTTC	CASSILSPKGGYTF
.	TRBD1	TRBV4-1	TRBJ1-2	TGCGCCAGCAGCCACGAGACAGGGGACTATGGCTACACCTTC	CASSHETGDYGYTF
many	.	TRBV10-2	TRBJ2-5	TGCGCCAGCAGTGAGTCAAGGACGGCCAGGGGTAGGGAGACCCAGTACTTC	CASSESRTARGRETQYF
many	.	TRBV2	TRBJ1-5	TGTGCCAGCAAAGGAAATAGCAATCAGCCCCAGCATTTT	CASKGNSNQPQHF
.	.	TRBV2	TRBJ2-7	TGTGCCAGCAGTGAGGTAAGGGCTTACGAGCAGTACTTC	CASSEVRAYEQYF
.	TRBD2	TRBV29-1	TRBJ2-1	TGCAGCGCCGCGGGGACTAGCGGGATGAGCTCCTACAATGAGCAGTTCTTC	CSAAGTSGMSSYNEQFF
.	TRBD2	TRBV5-1	TRBJ2-1	TGCGCCAGCAGCTTAACACCTAGCGGGGGGGGGGATGAGCAGTTCTTC	CASSLTPSGGGDEQFF
many	.	TRBV3-1	TRBJ2-5	TGTGCCAGCAGCCAGAGCGGGACAGACCAGTACTTC	CASSQSGTDQYF
many	.	TRBV7-2	TRBJ2-7	TGTGCCAGCAGCTCTACCCGCTACGAGCAGTACTTC	CASSSTRYEQYF
many	.	TRBV3-1	TRBJ2-7	TGTGCCAGCAGCCAAGGGGGGGGCCCCTCCTACGAGCAGTACTTC	CASSQGGGPSYEQYF
many	.	TRBV12-1	TRBJ2-1	TGTGCCAGCAGCTACGGGACTATCTACAATGAGCAGTTCTTC	CASSYGTIYNEQFF
few	.	TRBV6-5	TRBJ2-1	TGTGCCAGCAGTTACTCGTGGGAGGGGGCCTACAATGAGCAGTTCTTC	CASSYSWEGAYNEQFF
.	TRBD2	TRBV20-1	TRBJ2-3	TGCAGTGCTAGAGGGGGGGGTCAAGGTACAGATACGCAGTATTTT	CSARGGGQGTDTQYF
many	.	TRBV20-1	TRBJ2-2	TGCAGTGCTAGTGACTATCCTGGGGAGCTGTTTTTT	CSASDYPGELFF
many	TRBD2	TRBV4-2	TRBJ2-3	TGTGCCAGCAGCCAACTCGGACTAGCGGAGACAGATACGCAGTATTTT	CASSQLGLAETDTQYF
.	.	TRBV2	TRBJ2-7	TGTGCCAGCAGGGTCGACGGGGAGACCTACGGGCAGTACTTC	CASRVDGETYGQYF
.	TRBD1	TRBV28	TRBJ2-2	TGTGCCAGCAGCTCTGACAGGGGTCGGACCGGGGAGCTGTTTTTT	CASSSDRGRTGELFF
.	.	TRBV12-3/TRBV12-4	TRBJ1-2	TGTGCCAGCAGTTTCGAGGTCAGTTTCGGGGAAGGCTACACCTTC	CASSFEVSFGEGYTF
once	.	TRBV27	TRBJ1-3	TGTGCCAGCAGATTACGGGGCTCTGGAAACACCATATATTTT	CASRLRGSGNTIYF